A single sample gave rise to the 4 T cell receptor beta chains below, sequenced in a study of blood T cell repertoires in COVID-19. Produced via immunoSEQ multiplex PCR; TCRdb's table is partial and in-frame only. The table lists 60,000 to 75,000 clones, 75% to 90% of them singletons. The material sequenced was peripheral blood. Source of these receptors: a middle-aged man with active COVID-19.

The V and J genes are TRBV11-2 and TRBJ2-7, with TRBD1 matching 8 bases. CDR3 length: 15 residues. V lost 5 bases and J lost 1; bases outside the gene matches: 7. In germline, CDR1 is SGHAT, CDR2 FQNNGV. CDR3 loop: CASSPDRGPSYEQYF. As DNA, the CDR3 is TGTGCCAGCAGCCCCGACAGGGGCCCTTCCTACGAGCAGTACTTC.

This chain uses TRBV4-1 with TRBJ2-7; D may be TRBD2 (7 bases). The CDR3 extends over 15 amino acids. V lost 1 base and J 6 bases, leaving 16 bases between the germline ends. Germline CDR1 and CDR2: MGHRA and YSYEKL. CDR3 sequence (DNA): TGCGCCAGCAGCCAAGGTTCGGGGGGCAGGGTCGAGCAGTACTTC. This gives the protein CASSQGSGGRVEQYF.

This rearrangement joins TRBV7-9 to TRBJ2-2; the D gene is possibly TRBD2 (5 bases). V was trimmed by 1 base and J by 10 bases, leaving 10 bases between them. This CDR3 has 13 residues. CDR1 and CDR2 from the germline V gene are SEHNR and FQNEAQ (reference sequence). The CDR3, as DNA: TGTGCCAGCAGCTTAGTCGGAGGCATGGAGCTGTTTTTT. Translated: CASSLVGGMELFF. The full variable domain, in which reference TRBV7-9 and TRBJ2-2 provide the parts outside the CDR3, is DTGVSQNPRHKITKRGQNVTFRCDPISEHNRLYWYRQTLGQGPEFLTYFQNEAQLEKSRLLSDRFSAERPKGSFSTLEIQRTEQGDSAMYLCASSLVGGMELFFGEGSRLTVL.

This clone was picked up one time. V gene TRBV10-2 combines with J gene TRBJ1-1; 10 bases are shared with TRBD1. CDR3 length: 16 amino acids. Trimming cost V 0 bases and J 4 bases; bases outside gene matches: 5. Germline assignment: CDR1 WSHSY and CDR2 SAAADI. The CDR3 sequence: CASSESTTGGLTEAFF. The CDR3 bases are TGCGCCAGCAGTGAGTCAACGACAGGGGGCCTCACTGAAGCTTTCTTT.